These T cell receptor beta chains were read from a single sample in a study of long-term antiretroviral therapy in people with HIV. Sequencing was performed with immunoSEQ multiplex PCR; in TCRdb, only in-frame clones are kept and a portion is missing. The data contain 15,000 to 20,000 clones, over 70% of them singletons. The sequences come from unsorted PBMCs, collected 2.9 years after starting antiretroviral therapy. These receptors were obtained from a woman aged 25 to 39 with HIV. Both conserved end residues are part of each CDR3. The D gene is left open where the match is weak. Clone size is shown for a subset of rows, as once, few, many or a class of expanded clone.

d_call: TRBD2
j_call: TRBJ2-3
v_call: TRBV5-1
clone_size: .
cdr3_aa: CASSWGGKGTDTQYF
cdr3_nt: TGCGCCAGCAGCTGGGGGGGGAAGGGCACAGATACGCAGTATTTT

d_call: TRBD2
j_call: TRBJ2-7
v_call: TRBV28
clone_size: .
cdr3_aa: CASSGPGLGSFEQYF
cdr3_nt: TGTGCCAGCAGTGGACCGGGACTAGGTAGTTTCGAGCAGTACTTC

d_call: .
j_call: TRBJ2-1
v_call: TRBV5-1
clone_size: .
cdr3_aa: CASSLTPYNEQFF
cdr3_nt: TGCGCCAGCAGCTTGACACCTTACAATGAGCAGTTCTTC

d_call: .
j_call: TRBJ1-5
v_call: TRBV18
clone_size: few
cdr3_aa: CASSPQGSFPQHF
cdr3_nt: TGTGCCAGCTCACCACAAGGCTCCTTCCCCCAGCATTTT

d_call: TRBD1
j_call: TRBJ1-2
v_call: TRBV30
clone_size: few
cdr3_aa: CAWSYGTGNGYTF
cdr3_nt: TGTGCCTGGAGTTATGGGACAGGGAATGGCTACACCTTC

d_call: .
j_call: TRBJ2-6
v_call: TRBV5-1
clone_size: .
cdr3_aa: CASSYSKRGANVLTF
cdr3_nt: TGCGCCAGCAGCTATTCTAAACGGGGGGCCAACGTCCTGACTTTC

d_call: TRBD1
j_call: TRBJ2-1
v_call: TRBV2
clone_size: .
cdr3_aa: CASSKQQGSSYNEQFF
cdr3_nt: TGTGCCAGCAGTAAACAACAGGGGTCCTCCTACAATGAGCAGTTCTTC

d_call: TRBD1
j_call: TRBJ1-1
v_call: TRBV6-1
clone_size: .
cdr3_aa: CASSEGPGGANTEAFF
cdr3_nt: TGTGCCAGCAGTGAGGGTCCAGGGGGGGCGAACACTGAAGCTTTCTTT

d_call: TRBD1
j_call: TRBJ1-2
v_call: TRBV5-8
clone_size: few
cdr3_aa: CASRRPGQGRGGYTF
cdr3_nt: TGTGCCAGCAGACGACCGGGACAGGGGAGAGGGGGCTACACCTTC

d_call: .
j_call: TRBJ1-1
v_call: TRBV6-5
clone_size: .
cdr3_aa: CASSYSQGSTEAFF
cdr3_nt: TGTGCCAGCAGTTACTCCCAGGGGAGCACTGAAGCTTTCTTT

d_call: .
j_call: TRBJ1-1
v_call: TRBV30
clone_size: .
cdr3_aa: CAWSLGPNTEAFF
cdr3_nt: TGTGCCTGGAGTCTCGGGCCTAACACTGAAGCTTTCTTT

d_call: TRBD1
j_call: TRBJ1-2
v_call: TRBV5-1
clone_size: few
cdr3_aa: CASSVTGEVFRGYTF
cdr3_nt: TGCGCCAGCAGCGTTACAGGGGAAGTCTTCCGGGGCTACACCTTC

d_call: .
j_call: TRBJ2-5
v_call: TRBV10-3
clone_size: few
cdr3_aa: CAIQRGAQETQYF
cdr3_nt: TGTGCCATCCAGAGGGGAGCTCAAGAGACCCAGTACTTC

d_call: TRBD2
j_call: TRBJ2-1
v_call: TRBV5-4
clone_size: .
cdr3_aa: CASSLAGNYNEQFF
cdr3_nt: TGTGCCAGCAGCTTAGCGGGGAACTACAATGAGCAGTTCTTC

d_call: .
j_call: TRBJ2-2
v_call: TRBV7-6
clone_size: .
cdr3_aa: CASSRGGGTGDTGELFF
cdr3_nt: TGTGCCAGCAGCCGTGGGGGGGGAACAGGGGATACCGGGGAGCTGTTTTTT

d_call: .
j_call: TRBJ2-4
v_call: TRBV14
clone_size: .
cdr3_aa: CASSQDGSGIQYF
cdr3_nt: TGTGCCAGCAGCCAAGATGGGTCGGGCATTCAGTACTTC

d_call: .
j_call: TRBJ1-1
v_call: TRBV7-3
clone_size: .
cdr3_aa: CASSLQGIGHTEAFF
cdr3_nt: TGTGCCAGCAGCTTGCAGGGTATCGGGCACACTGAAGCTTTCTTT

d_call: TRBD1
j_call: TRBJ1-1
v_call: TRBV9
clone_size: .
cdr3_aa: CASSALTGGLNTEAFF
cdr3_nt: TGTGCCAGCAGCGCCTTGACAGGGGGACTTAATACTGAAGCTTTCTTT

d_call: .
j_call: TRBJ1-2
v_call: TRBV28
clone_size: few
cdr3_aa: CASSFPGESGYTF
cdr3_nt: TGTGCCAGCAGTTTTCCAGGGGAGTCTGGCTACACCTTC

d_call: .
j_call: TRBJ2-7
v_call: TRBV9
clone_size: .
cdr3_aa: CASSVASGGGEQYF
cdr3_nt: TGTGCCAGCAGCGTAGCCTCCGGAGGGGGCGAGCAGTACTTC

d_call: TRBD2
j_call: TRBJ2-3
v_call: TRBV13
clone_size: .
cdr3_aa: CASSWRAGDESSTDTQYF
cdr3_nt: TGTGCCAGCAGCTGGAGAGCGGGGGACGAATCTAGCACAGATACGCAGTATTTT

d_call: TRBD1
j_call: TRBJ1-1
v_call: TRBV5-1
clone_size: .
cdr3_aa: CASSPGQGKANTEAFF
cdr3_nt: TGCGCCAGCAGCCCGGGACAGGGGAAGGCGAACACTGAAGCTTTCTTT